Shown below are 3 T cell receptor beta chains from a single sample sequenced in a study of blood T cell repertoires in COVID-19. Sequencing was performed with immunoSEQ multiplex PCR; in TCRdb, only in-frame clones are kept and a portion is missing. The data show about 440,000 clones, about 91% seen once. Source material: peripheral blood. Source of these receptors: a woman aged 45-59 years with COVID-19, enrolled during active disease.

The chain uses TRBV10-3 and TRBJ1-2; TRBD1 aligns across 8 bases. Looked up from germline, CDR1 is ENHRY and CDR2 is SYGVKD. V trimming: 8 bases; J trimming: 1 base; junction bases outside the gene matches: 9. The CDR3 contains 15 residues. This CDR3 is CAISSLQGGNYGYTF. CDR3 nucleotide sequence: TGTGCCATCTCCAGCTTACAGGGGGGTAACTATGGCTACACCTTC.

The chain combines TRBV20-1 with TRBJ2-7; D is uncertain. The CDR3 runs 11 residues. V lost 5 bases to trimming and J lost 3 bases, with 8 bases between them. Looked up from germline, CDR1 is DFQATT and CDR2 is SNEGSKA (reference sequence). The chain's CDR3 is CSALVFYEQYF. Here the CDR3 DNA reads TGCAGTGCTCTCGTTTTCTACGAGCAGTACTTC.

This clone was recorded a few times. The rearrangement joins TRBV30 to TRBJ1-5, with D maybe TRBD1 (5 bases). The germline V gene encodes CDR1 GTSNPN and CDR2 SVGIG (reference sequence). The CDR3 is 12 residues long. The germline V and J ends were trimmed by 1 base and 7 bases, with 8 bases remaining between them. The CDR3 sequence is CAWSAGNQPQHF. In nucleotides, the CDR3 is TGTGCCTGGAGTGCAGGGAACCAGCCCCAGCATTTT. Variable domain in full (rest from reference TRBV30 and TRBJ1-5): SQTIHQWPATLVQPVGSPLSLECTVEGTSNPNLYWYRQAAGRGLQLLFYSVGIGQISSEVPQNLSASRPQDRQFILSSKKLLLSDSGFYLCAWSAGNQPQHFGDGTRLSIL.